The 10 T cell receptor beta chains below come from one sample, sequenced in a study of T-cell reconstitution after alpha-beta-depleted transplantation in children. During its preparation, the TCRbeta library received unique molecular identifiers. Each CDR3 protein gets one entry after TCRdb re-called the PCR reads with MiXCR. The table has about 440,000 distinct CDR3 sequences, 43% seen once. The sequenced sample was PBMCs, obtained before TCRalphabeta/CD19-depleted stem cell transplant. These receptors all stem from a girl aged 2-10 years with aplastic anemia, due to receive a stem cell transplant.

This chain links TRBV7-9 with TRBJ2-7; TRBD2 matches 12 bases. The V and J ends lost 3 bases and 0 bases, in that order; junction bases with no gene match: 6. The germline V gene has CDR1 SEHNR and CDR2 FQNEAQ (reference sequence). The CDR3 is 17 residues long. CDR3 sequence reads: CASSFSGTSGLSYEQYF. The CDR3 DNA sequence: TGTGCCAGCAGCTTTTCCGGGACTAGCGGGCTCTCCTACGAGCAGTACTTC. The full variable domain, in which reference TRBV7-9 and TRBJ2-7 provide the parts outside the CDR3, is DTGVSQNPRHKITKRGQNVTFRCDPISEHNRLYWYRQTLGQGPEFLTYFQNEAQLEKSRLLSDRFSAERPKGSFSTLEIQRTEQGDSAMYLCASSFSGTSGLSYEQYFGPGTRLTVT.

Only a few counts were recorded for this clonotype. The chain carries TRBV19 and TRBJ2-3, with D perhaps assigned TRBD1 or TRBD2 (5 bases each). The CDR3 is 13 amino acids. The ends were cut back, 6 bases at V and 5 bases at J, with 12 bases in the middle. CDR1 and CDR2 from the germline V gene are LNHDA and SQIVND (reference sequence). CDR3 sequence: CASSRMRGDTQYF. The CDR3 DNA sequence: TGTGCCAGTAGCCGAATGAGGGGAGATACGCAGTATTTT.

The chain links TRBV20-1 to TRBJ2-1; D perhaps matches TRBD2 (6 bases). V was clipped by 3 bases and J by 1 base, with 19 bases between them. Germline V gives CDR1 DFQATT, CDR2 SNEGSKA (reference sequence). This CDR3 region has 17 residues. The CDR3 region has the DNA TGCAGTGCTAGTTCGTTCCTAGCGCTAAGATCCTACAATGAGCAGTTCTTC. This translates into CSASSFLALRSYNEQFF.

The chain has TRBV20-1 and TRBJ2-7; the D gene is possibly TRBD1 (5 bases). This CDR3 comprises 13 residues. The germline V gene has CDR1 DFQATT and CDR2 SNEGSKA (reference sequence). The V end lost 6 bases, the J end lost 2 bases, and 14 bases lay between the germline ends. CDR3 sequence: CSAITQGPYEQYF. The CDR3 nucleotides read TGCAGTGCAATCACCCAGGGTCCCTACGAGCAGTACTTC.

This clonotype came up a few times. CDR3 coding DNA: TGTGCCACCAGCTACGCGACAGGGGGCGTCGAGCAGTACTTC. This sequence encodes CATSYATGGVEQYF. This chain uses TRBV15 with TRBJ2-7; 10 bases are shared with TRBD1. The junction had 7 bases not matched to a gene; V was cut back by 5 bases and J by 6 bases. Germline CDR1 is LNHNV and CDR2 is YYDKDF (reference sequence). CDR3 length: 14 residues.

The chain carries TRBV18 and TRBJ2-7; D not resolved. V lost 3 bases and J 5 bases, leaving 11 bases between the germline ends. CDR1 and CDR2 (germline): KGHSH, LQKENI. The CDR3 contains 13 residues. The CDR3 nucleotides are TGTGCCAGCTCACCTCGCAGTGACCACGAGCAGTACTTC. This sequence encodes CASSPRSDHEQYF.

V usage is TRBV2 and J usage is TRBJ1-5, with D maybe TRBD1 (6 bases). The CDR3 sequence is 14 residues long. The germline CDR1 and CDR2 sequences are SNHLY and FYNNEI. V lost 3 bases and J lost 7, with 13 bases in between. The CDR3 sequence is CASSDGRGHQPQHF. For the CDR3, the DNA is TGTGCCAGCAGTGATGGCAGGGGACACCAGCCCCAGCATTTT. The full variable domain, in which reference TRBV2 and TRBJ1-5 provide the parts outside the CDR3, is EPEVTQTPSHQVTQMGQEVILRCVPISNHLYFYWYRQILGQKVEFLVSFYNNEISEKSEIFDDQFSVERPDGSNFTLKIRSTKLEDSAMYFCASSDGRGHQPQHFGDGTRLSIL.

This chain links TRBV20-1 with TRBJ2-1, with 8 positions matching TRBD2. CDR1 is DFQATT and CDR2 is SNEGSKA in the germline V gene (reference sequence). The CDR3 runs 14 residues. The CDR3, as DNA: TGCATCCCTGAGCGGGAGTCGCCATACAATGAGCAGTTCTTC. This translates into CIPERESPYNEQFF.

The rearrangement links TRBV4-1 to TRBJ2-6; the D is unclear. The V gene lost 4 bases and the J gene lost 4 bases, with 8 bases spanning the gap. The CDR3 has 14 residues. Per germline, CDR1 MGHRA and CDR2 YSYEKL. Written as DNA, the CDR3 is TGCGCCAGCAGCCCCTATGCGGGGGCCAACGTCCTGACTTTC. Translating gives CASSPYAGANVLTF.

This clonotype was counted at least ten times. The chain carries TRBV7-9 and TRBJ2-2; 9 bases are shared with TRBD1. CDR3 length equals 16 residues. In germline, CDR1 is SEHNR, CDR2 FQNEAQ (reference sequence). V shed 3 bases and J 2 bases; nucleotides not matched to a gene: 4. The CDR3: CASSFPGQGNTGELFF. As DNA, the CDR3 is TGTGCCAGCAGCTTTCCGGGACAGGGAAACACCGGGGAGCTGTTTTTT.